This T cell receptor (beta chain) was documented in a study of cytomegalovirus exposure and HLA in healthy donors. Whole-study context: The early release's HLA-typed donors yielded 78 million or so unique TCRs. Study-level points and caveats: Among immune exposure information, only CMV serostatus was available. The analysis excluded some indistinguishable V segments, including TRBV6-2 and TRBV6-3. Later on, a genetic analysis was performed. It linked a missense variant in DCLRE1C with V- and J-gene trimming of TCR beta.

Both 60 Vbeta primers and 13 Jbeta primers went into the PCR. Data came from immunoSEQ multiplex PCR; TCRdb stores just in-frame clones and leaves some out. Of about 93,000 clones listed, 80% were seen once; the top ten hold about 7.9%. About this clone: Its antigen remains unknown.

CDR1 is KGHSH, CDR2 LQKENI, per germline. The J segment lost 7 bases and the V segment lost 4 bases, leaving 7 bases of the junction unmatched. The CDR3 spans 15 residues. J is TRBJ1-5 and V is TRBV18; 10 nucleotides agree with TRBD1. The sample comprised PBMCs. The receptor was isolated from a man aged 30-40 years in good health and CMV-seronegative. CDR3 bases: TGTGCCAGCTCACTACGACAGGGGGCAGGACAGCCCCAGCATTTT. This sequence encodes CASSLRQGAGQPQHF. Variable domain in full (rest from reference TRBV18 and TRBJ1-5): NAGVMQNPRHLVRRRGQEARLRCSPMKGHSHVYWYRQLPEEGLKFMVYLQKENIIDESGMPKERFSAEFPKEGPSILRIQQVVRGDSAAYFCASSLRQGAGQPQHFGDGTRLSIL.